The rows below give T cell receptor beta chains drawn from one sample of a study of T-cell reconstitution after alpha-beta-depleted transplantation in children. Each CDR3 protein gets one entry after TCRdb re-called the PCR reads with MiXCR. Here the sample spans 25,000 to 30,000 distinct CDR3 sequences, under 8% being singletons. The starting material was PBMCs, mostly from graft donor cells, obtained 180 days after TCRalphabeta/CD19-depleted stem cell transplant. These receptors were obtained from a male patient between 5 and 17 years old who had a stem cell transplant for acute myeloid leukemia, so the T cells may come from the graft donor. CDR3s include the opening cysteine and the closing phenylalanine or tryptophan. Fields, in order: CDR3 length, J gene, D gene, V gene, clone size, CDR3 protein. A D gene is named only where the DNA matches it firmly. Clone sizes are given selectively: once, few, many, or a class where the clone is expanded.

CDR3 length: 15; J gene: TRBJ1-1; D gene: .; V gene: TRBV5-4; clone size: .; CDR3 protein: CASSFGSTRGTEAFF
CDR3 length: 13; J gene: TRBJ1-2; D gene: .; V gene: TRBV14; clone size: many; CDR3 protein: CASSRPGYYGYTF
CDR3 length: 15; J gene: TRBJ2-7; D gene: TRBD2; V gene: TRBV27; clone size: many; CDR3 protein: CASSLRGLVVGEQYF
CDR3 length: 15; J gene: TRBJ2-1; D gene: .; V gene: TRBV20-1; clone size: many; CDR3 protein: CSATSTTPSRDEQFF
CDR3 length: 17; J gene: TRBJ2-7; D gene: .; V gene: TRBV28; clone size: medium-sized; CDR3 protein: CASSSAGVVASPYEQYF
CDR3 length: 14; J gene: TRBJ2-3; D gene: .; V gene: TRBV20-1; clone size: many; CDR3 protein: CSAVGGGYTDTQYF
CDR3 length: 14; J gene: TRBJ2-1; D gene: .; V gene: TRBV20-1; clone size: many; CDR3 protein: CSARALLNYNEQFF
CDR3 length: 14; J gene: TRBJ2-2; D gene: .; V gene: TRBV7-9; clone size: medium-sized; CDR3 protein: CASSLTGYTGELFF
CDR3 length: 13; J gene: TRBJ2-5; D gene: .; V gene: TRBV20-1; clone size: many; CDR3 protein: CSATKEDLETQYF
CDR3 length: 16; J gene: TRBJ2-2; D gene: .; V gene: TRBV4-2; clone size: many; CDR3 protein: CASSSPRGSNTGELFF
CDR3 length: 18; J gene: TRBJ2-3; D gene: .; V gene: TRBV9; clone size: many; CDR3 protein: CASSHSAHWQSPTDTQYF
CDR3 length: 15; J gene: TRBJ2-3; D gene: TRBD2; V gene: TRBV4-2; clone size: many; CDR3 protein: CASSQDGGIADTQYF
CDR3 length: 15; J gene: TRBJ2-5; D gene: TRBD1; V gene: TRBV20-1; clone size: many; CDR3 protein: CSARAPRQGSETQYF
CDR3 length: 18; J gene: TRBJ2-7; D gene: .; V gene: TRBV7-8; clone size: many; CDR3 protein: CASSLVSAGAGVNYEQYF
CDR3 length: 14; J gene: TRBJ2-3; D gene: TRBD2; V gene: TRBV29-1; clone size: many; CDR3 protein: CSVAGTSRADTQYF
CDR3 length: 11; J gene: TRBJ1-2; D gene: .; V gene: TRBV5-6; clone size: many; CDR3 protein: CASSINYGYTF
CDR3 length: 15; J gene: TRBJ2-5; D gene: .; V gene: TRBV4-2; clone size: many; CDR3 protein: CASSYGSYVGKTQYF
CDR3 length: 15; J gene: TRBJ2-7; D gene: .; V gene: TRBV6-5; clone size: many; CDR3 protein: CASSSPGRGRDEQYF
CDR3 length: 15; J gene: TRBJ1-4; D gene: .; V gene: TRBV6-2/TRBV6-3; clone size: .; CDR3 protein: CASSYGGAGNEKLFF
CDR3 length: 12; J gene: TRBJ2-7; D gene: TRBD2; V gene: TRBV30; clone size: many; CDR3 protein: CAWTSGMGEQYF
CDR3 length: 15; J gene: TRBJ2-2; D gene: .; V gene: TRBV12-5; clone size: .; CDR3 protein: CASGPAGAPMGELFF
CDR3 length: 15; J gene: TRBJ2-5; D gene: .; V gene: TRBV20-1; clone size: many; CDR3 protein: CSARINTGNLETQYF
CDR3 length: 17; J gene: TRBJ1-4; D gene: .; V gene: TRBV19; clone size: many; CDR3 protein: CASSIAGRAALGEKLFF
CDR3 length: 17; J gene: TRBJ2-3; D gene: TRBD2; V gene: TRBV20-1; clone size: .; CDR3 protein: CCARDLGPGGVQDTQYF
CDR3 length: 13; J gene: TRBJ2-7; D gene: TRBD2; V gene: TRBV14; clone size: many; CDR3 protein: CASMASGIYEQYF
CDR3 length: 13; J gene: TRBJ2-5; D gene: TRBD2; V gene: TRBV6-5; clone size: many; CDR3 protein: CASRAPGGETQYF
CDR3 length: 17; J gene: TRBJ2-1; D gene: .; V gene: TRBV2; clone size: many; CDR3 protein: CASSDPSAPGPGNEQFF
CDR3 length: 14; J gene: TRBJ2-3; D gene: .; V gene: TRBV20-1; clone size: many; CDR3 protein: CSALADPSTDTQYF
CDR3 length: 19; J gene: TRBJ1-5; D gene: .; V gene: TRBV23-1; clone size: many; CDR3 protein: CASSQNPNLWTGEWKPQHF
CDR3 length: 13; J gene: TRBJ2-1; D gene: .; V gene: TRBV27; clone size: many; CDR3 protein: CASSFRSTGEQFF
CDR3 length: 13; J gene: TRBJ2-7; D gene: TRBD2; V gene: TRBV29-1; clone size: many; CDR3 protein: CSVQAGVFSEQYF
CDR3 length: 13; J gene: TRBJ1-5; D gene: .; V gene: TRBV27; clone size: many; CDR3 protein: CASSLLGNQPQHF
CDR3 length: 17; J gene: TRBJ2-5; D gene: .; V gene: TRBV5-1; clone size: many; CDR3 protein: CASSLSGTHTGQETQYF
CDR3 length: 14; J gene: TRBJ2-7; D gene: TRBD2; V gene: TRBV2; clone size: .; CDR3 protein: CASRGLAGSYEQYF
CDR3 length: 17; J gene: TRBJ2-5; D gene: TRBD2; V gene: TRBV12-3/TRBV12-4; clone size: many; CDR3 protein: CASSLNGVGGRLETQYF
CDR3 length: 15; J gene: TRBJ1-5; D gene: .; V gene: TRBV6-5; clone size: .; CDR3 protein: CASSYSVRHNQPQHF
CDR3 length: 17; J gene: TRBJ1-5; D gene: .; V gene: TRBV10-3; clone size: medium-sized; CDR3 protein: CAISEFKSGGHLEPQHF
CDR3 length: 14; J gene: TRBJ2-3; D gene: .; V gene: TRBV11-2; clone size: few; CDR3 protein: CASSRRVNTDTQYF
CDR3 length: 15; J gene: TRBJ2-2; D gene: TRBD1; V gene: TRBV20-1; clone size: medium-sized; CDR3 protein: CSARGPAWDTGELFF
CDR3 length: 12; J gene: TRBJ1-5; D gene: .; V gene: TRBV28; clone size: many; CDR3 protein: CASSIPNQPQHF
CDR3 length: 14; J gene: TRBJ2-5; D gene: .; V gene: TRBV13; clone size: many; CDR3 protein: CASSLVRGGETQYF
CDR3 length: 13; J gene: TRBJ1-2; D gene: .; V gene: TRBV28; clone size: many; CDR3 protein: CASSLRGVTGYTF